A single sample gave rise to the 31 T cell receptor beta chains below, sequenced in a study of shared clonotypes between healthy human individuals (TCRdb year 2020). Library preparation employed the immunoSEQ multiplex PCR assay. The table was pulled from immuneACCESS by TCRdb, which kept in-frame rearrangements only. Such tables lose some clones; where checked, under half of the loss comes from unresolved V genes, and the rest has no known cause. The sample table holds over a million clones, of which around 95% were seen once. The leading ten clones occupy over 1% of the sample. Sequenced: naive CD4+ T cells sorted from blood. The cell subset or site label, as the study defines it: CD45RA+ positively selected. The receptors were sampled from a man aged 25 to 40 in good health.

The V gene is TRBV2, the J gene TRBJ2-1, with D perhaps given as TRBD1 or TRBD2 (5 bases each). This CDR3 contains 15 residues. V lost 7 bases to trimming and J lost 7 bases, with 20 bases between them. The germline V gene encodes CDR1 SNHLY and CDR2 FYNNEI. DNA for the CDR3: TGTGCCAGCACCCCCGAACGGGGCCTACCGAATGAGCAGTTCTTC. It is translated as CASTPERGLPNEQFF.

This chain's CDR3 is CASSVEAGDYGYTF. The CDR3 DNA reads as TGTGCCAGCAGCGTAGAGGCAGGAGACTATGGCTACACCTTC. The chain combines TRBV9 with TRBJ1-2; the D is unclear. Germline V lookup: CDR1 SGDLS, CDR2 YYNGEE. Between the trimmed V and J ends, which lost 0 bases and 3 bases, there was a span of 9 bases. CDR3 size: 14 residues.

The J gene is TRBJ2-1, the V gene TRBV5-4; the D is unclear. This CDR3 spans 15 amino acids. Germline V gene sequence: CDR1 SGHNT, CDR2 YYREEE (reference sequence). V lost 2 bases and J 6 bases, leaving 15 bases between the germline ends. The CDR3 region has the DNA TGTGCCAGCAGCTTATACAGATCGAGTGGCAATGAGCAGTTCTTC. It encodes CASSLYRSSGNEQFF. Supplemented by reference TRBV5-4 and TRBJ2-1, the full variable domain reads ETGVTQSPTHLIKTRGQQVTLRCSSQSGHNTVSWYQQALGQGPQFIFQYYREEENGRGNFPPRFSGLQFPNYSSELNVNALELDDSALYLCASSLYRSSGNEQFFGPGTRLTVL.

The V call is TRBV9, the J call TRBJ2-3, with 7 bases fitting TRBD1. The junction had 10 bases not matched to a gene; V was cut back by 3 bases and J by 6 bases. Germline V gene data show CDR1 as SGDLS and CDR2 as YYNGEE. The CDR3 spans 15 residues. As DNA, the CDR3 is TGTGCCAGCAGCGCCAGGACAGGTGTCGCCGATACGCAGTATTTT. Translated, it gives CASSARTGVADTQYF.

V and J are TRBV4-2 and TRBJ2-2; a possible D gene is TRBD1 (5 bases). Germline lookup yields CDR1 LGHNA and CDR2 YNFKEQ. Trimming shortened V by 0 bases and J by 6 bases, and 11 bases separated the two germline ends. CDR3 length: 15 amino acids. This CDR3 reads CASSQETARAGELFF. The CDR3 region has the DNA TGTGCCAGCAGCCAAGAGACAGCTCGGGCCGGGGAGCTGTTTTTT.

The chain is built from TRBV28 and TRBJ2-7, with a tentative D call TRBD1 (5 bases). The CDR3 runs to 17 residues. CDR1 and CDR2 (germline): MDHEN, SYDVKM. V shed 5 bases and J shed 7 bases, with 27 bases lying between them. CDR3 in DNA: TGTGCCAGCAGTCCCCCGTTCTTTGCAAGGGGAAGGGTTGAGCAGTACTTC. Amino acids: CASSPPFFARGRVEQYF.

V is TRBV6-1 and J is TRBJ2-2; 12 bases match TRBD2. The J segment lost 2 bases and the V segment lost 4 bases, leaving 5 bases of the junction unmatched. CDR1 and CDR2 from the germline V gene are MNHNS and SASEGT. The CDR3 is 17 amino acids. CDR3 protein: CASSGPGLAGNTGELFF. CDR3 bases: TGTGCCAGCAGTGGCCCGGGACTAGCGGGCAACACCGGGGAGCTGTTTTTT.

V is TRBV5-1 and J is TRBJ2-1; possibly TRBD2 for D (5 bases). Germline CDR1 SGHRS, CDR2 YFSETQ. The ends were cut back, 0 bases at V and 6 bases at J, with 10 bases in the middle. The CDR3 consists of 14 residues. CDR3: CASSLVAGINEQFF. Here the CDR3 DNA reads TGCGCCAGCAGCTTGGTCGCGGGCATCAATGAGCAGTTCTTC.

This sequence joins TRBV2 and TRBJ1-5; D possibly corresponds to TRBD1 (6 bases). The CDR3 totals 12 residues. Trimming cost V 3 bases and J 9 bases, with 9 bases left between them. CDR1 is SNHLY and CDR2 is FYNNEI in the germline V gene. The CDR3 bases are TGTGCCAGCAGTGATACAGGGAGGCCCCAGCATTTT. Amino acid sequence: CASSDTGRPQHF.

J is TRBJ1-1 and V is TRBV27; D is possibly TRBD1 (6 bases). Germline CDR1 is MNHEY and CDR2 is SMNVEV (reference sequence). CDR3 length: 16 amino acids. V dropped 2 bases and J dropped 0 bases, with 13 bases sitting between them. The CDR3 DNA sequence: TGTGCCAGCAGTTTAGGACAGCTGAAAATGAACACTGAAGCTTTCTTT. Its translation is CASSLGQLKMNTEAFF.

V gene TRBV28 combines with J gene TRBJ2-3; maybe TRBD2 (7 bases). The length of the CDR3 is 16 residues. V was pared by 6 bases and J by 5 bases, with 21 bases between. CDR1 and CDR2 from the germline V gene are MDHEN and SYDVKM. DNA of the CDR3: TGTGCCAGCAGCACGGGGGCTAGCCCGGGGGGAGATACGCAGTATTTT. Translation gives CASSTGASPGGDTQYF.

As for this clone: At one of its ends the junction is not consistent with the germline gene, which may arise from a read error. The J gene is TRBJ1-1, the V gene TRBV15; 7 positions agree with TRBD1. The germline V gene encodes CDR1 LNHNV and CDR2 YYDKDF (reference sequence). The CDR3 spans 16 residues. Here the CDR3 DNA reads TGTGCCACCAGCGGAGACAGGGTAAGGCATCTCCCTGAAGCTTTCTTT. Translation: CATSGDRVRHLPEAFF.

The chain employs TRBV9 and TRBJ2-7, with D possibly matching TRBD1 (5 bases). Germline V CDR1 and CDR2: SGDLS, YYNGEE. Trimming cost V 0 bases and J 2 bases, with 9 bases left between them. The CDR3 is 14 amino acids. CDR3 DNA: TGTGCCAGCAGCGTAGGACAGTCAACCTACGAGCAGTACTTC. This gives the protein CASSVGQSTYEQYF.

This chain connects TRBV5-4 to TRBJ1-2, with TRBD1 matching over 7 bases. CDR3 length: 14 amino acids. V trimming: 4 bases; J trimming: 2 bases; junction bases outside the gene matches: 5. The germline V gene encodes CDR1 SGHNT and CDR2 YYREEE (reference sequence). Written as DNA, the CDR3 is TGTGCCAGCAGCCCGCCAGGGGGGAACTATGGCTACACCTTC. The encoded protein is CASSPPGGNYGYTF.

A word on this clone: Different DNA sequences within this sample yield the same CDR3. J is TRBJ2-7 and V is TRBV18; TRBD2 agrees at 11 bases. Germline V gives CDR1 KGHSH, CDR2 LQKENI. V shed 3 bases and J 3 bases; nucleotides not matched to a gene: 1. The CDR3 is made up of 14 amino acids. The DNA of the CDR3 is TGTGCCAGCTCACCCGGGACTAGCGGCTACGAGCAGTACTTC. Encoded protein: CASSPGTSGYEQYF.

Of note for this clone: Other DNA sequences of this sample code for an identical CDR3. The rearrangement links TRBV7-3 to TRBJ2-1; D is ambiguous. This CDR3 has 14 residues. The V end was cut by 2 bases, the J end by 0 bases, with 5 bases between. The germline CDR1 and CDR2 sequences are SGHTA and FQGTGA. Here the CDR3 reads CASSLSGSYNEQFF. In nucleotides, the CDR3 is TGTGCCAGCAGCTTATCGGGCTCCTACAATGAGCAGTTCTTC.

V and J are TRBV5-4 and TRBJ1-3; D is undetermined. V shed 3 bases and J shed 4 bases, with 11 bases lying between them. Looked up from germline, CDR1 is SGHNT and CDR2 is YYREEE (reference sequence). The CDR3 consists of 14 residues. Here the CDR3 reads CASSSPEDGNTIYF. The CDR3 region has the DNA TGTGCCAGCAGCTCCCCCGAGGACGGAAACACCATATATTTT.

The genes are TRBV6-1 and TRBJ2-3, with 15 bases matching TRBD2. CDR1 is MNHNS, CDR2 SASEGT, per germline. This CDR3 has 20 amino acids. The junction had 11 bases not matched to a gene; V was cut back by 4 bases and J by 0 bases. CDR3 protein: CASSGAPGLAGGTSTDTQYF. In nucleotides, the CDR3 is TGTGCCAGCAGTGGAGCTCCGGGACTAGCGGGAGGAACTAGCACAGATACGCAGTATTTT.

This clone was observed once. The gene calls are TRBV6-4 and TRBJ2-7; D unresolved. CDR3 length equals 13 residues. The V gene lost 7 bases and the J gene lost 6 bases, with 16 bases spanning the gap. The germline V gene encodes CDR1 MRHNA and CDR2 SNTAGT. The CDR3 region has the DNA TGTGCCAGCAACAGACGAAAGGGAAGCGAGCAGTACTTC. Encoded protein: CASNRRKGSEQYF.

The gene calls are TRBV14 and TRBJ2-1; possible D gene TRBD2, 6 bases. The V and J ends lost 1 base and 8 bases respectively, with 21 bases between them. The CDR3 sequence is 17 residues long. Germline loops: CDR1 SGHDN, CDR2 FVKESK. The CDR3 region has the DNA TGTGCCAGCAGCCAAGGGAATCGCGGGATGGGGAAGTATGAGCAGTTCTTC. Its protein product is CASSQGNRGMGKYEQFF.

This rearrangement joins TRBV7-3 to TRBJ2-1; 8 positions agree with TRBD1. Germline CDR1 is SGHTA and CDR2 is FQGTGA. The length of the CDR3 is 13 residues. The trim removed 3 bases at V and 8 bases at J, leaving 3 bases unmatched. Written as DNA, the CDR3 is TGTGCCAGCAGCTTGGACAGGGCGGATGAGCAGTTCTTC. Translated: CASSLDRADEQFF. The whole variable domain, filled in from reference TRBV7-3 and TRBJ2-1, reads GAGVSQTPSNKVTEKGKYVELRCDPISGHTALYWYRQSLGQGPEFLIYFQGTGAADDSGLPNDRFFAVRPEGSVSTLKIQRTERGDSAVYLCASSLDRADEQFFGPGTRLTVL.

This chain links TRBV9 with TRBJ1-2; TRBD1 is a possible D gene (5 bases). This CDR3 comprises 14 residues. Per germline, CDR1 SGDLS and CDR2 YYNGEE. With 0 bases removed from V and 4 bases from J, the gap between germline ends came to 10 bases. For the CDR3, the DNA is TGTGCCAGCAGCGTAGCGACAGCTGCCTATGGCTACACCTTC. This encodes CASSVATAAYGYTF.

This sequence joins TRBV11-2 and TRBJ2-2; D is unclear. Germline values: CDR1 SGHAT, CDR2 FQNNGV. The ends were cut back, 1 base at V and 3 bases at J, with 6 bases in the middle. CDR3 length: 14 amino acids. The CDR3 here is CASSLVSHTGELFF. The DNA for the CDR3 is TGTGCCAGCAGCTTAGTCTCGCACACCGGGGAGCTGTTTTTT.

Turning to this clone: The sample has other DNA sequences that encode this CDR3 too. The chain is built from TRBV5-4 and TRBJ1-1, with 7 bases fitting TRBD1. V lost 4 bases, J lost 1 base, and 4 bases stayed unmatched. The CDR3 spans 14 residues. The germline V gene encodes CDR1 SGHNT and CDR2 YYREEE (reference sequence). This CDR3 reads CASSLRQGNTEAFF. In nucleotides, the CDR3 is TGTGCCAGCAGCCTCCGACAGGGGAACACTGAAGCTTTCTTT.

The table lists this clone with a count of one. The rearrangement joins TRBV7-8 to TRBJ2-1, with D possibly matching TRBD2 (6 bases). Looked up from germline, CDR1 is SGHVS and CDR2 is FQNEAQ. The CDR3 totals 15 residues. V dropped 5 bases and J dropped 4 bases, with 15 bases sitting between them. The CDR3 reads CASSQRLDPYNEQFF. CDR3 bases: TGTGCCAGCAGCCAAAGACTAGATCCTTACAATGAGCAGTTCTTC.

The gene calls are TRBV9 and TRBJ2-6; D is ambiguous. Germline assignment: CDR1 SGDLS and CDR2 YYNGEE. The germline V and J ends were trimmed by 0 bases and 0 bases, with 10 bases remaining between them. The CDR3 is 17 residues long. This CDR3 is CASSVVDLSSGANVLTF. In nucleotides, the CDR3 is TGTGCCAGCAGCGTAGTCGACTTAAGCTCTGGGGCCAACGTCCTGACTTTC.

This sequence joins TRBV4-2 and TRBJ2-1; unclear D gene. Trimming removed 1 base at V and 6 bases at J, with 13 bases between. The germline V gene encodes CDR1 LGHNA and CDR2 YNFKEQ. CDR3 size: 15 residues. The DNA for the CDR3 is TGTGCCAGCAGCCAAGTGTCCTCTATACCCAATGAGCAGTTCTTC. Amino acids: CASSQVSSIPNEQFF.

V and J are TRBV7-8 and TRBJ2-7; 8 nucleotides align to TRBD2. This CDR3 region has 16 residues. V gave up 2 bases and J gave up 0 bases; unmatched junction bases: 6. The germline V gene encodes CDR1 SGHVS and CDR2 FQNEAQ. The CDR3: CASSLTSGKSSYEQYF. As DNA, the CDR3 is TGTGCCAGCAGCTTAACTAGCGGAAAGAGCTCCTACGAGCAGTACTTC.

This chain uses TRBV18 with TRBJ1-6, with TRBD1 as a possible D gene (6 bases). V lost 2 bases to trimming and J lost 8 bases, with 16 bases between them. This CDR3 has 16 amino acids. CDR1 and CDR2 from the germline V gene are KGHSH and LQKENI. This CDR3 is CASSPLTRTEHSPLHF. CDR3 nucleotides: TGTGCCAGCTCACCATTGACAAGGACAGAACATTCACCCCTCCACTTT. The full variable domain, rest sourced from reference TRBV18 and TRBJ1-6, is NAGVMQNPRHLVRRRGQEARLRCSPMKGHSHVYWYRQLPEEGLKFMVYLQKENIIDESGMPKERFSAEFPKEGPSILRIQQVVRGDSAAYFCASSPLTRTEHSPLHFGNGTRLTVT.

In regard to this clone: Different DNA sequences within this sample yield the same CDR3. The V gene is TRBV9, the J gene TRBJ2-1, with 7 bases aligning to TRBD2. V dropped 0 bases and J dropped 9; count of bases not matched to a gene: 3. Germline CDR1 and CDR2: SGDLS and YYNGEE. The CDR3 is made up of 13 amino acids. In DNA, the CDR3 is TGTGCCAGCAGCGTAGGACCGGGAGGTGAGCAGTTCTTC. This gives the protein CASSVGPGGEQFF.

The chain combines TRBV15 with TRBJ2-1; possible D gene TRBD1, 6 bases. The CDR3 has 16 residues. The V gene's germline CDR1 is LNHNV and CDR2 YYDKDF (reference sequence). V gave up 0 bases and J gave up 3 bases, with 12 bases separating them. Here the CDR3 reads CATSRDEGVIYNEQFF. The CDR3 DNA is TGTGCCACCAGCAGAGATGAGGGGGTTATCTACAATGAGCAGTTCTTC.